This section outlines one T cell receptor (beta chain) sequence together with its context. The sample comes from a study of blood T cell repertoires in COVID-19. The protocol was immunoSEQ multiplex PCR, while the TCRdb copy is restricted to in-frame clones and leaves out a portion. Counted here are tens of thousands of clones, 80% to 90% occurring once; the ten biggest clones make up less than 2%. There are 13 residues in the CDR3. Trimming shortened V by 7 bases and J by 7 bases, and 13 bases separated the two germline ends. Germline values: CDR1 SNHLY, CDR2 FYNNEI. J is TRBJ2-2 and V is TRBV2; possible D gene TRBD2, 7 bases. Sample: peripheral blood. This TCR was sampled from a man aged 55 to 69 with acute or convalescent COVID-19. In DNA, the CDR3 is TGTGCCAGCATCTGGGGGGGCGGCGGGGAGCTGTTTTTT. As protein: CASIWGGGGELFF.